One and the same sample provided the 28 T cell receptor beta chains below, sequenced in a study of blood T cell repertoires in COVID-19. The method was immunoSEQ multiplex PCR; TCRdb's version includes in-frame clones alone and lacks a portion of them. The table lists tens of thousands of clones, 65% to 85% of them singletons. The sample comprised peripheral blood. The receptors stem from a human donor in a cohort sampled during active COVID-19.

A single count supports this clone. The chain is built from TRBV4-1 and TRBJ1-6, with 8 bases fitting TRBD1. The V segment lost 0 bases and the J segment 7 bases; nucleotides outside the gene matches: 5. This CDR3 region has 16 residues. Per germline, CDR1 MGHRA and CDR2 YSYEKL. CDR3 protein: CASSQETGQGNSPLHF. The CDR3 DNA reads TGCGCCAGCAGCCAAGAAACAGGACAGGGAAATTCACCCCTCCACTTT.

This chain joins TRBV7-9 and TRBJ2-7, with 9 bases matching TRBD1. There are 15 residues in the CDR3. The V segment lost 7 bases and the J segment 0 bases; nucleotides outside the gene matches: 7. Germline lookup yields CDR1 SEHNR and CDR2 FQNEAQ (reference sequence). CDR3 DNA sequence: TGTGCCAGCATCCGGACAGGGGTTGGCTCCTACGAGCAGTACTTC. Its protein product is CASIRTGVGSYEQYF.

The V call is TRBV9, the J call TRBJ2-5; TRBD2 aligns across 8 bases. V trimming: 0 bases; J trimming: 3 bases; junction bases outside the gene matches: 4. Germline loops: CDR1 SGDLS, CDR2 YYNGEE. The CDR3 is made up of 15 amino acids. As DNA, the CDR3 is TGTGCCAGCAGCGTAGACGGGACTAGTGAAGAGACCCAGTACTTC. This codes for CASSVDGTSEETQYF.

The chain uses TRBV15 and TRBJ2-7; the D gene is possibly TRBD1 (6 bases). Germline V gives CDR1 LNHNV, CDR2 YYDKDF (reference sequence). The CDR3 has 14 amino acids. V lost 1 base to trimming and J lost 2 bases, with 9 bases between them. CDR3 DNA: TGTGCCACCAGCAGAGTTACAGGGCCCTACGAGCAGTACTTC. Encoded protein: CATSRVTGPYEQYF. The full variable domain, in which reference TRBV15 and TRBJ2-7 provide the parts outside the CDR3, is DAMVIQNPRYQVTQFGKPVTLSCSQTLNHNVMYWYQQKSSQAPKLLFHYYDKDFNNEADTPDNFQSRRPNTSFCFLDIRSPGLGDTAMYLCATSRVTGPYEQYFGPGTRLTVT.

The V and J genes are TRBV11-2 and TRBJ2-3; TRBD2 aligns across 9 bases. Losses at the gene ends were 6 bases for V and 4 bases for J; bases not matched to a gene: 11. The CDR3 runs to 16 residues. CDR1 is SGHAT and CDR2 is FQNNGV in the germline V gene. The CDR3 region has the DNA TGTGCCAGCAGGCGGCTCTATAGCGGGGGCCCAGATACGCAGTATTTT. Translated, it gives CASRRLYSGGPDTQYF.

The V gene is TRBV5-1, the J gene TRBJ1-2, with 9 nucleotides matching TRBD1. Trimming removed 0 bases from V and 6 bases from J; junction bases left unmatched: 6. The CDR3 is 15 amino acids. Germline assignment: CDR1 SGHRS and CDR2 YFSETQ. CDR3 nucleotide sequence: TGCGCCAGCAGCTTGGCGACAGGGGGTATAGATGGCTACACCTTC. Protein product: CASSLATGGIDGYTF.

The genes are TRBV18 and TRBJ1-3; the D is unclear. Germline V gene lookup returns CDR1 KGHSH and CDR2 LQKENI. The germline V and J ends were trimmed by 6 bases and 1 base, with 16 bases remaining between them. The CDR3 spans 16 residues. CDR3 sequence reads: CASSTWQAYSGNTIYF. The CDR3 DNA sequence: TGTGCCAGCTCCACTTGGCAGGCTTATTCTGGAAACACCATATATTTT.

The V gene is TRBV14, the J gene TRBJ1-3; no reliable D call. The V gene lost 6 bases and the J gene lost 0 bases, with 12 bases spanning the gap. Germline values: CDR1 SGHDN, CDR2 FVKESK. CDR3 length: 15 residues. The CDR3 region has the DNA TGTGCCAGCAGGGAGAGTGGGTTCTCTGGAAACACCATATATTTT. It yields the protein CASRESGFSGNTIYF.

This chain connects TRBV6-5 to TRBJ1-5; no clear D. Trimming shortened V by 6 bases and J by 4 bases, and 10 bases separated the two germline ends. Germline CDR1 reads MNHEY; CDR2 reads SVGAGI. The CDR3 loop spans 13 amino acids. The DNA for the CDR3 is TGTGCCAGCAGCATGAGCAGGAATCAGCCCCAGCATTTT. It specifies CASSMSRNQPQHF.

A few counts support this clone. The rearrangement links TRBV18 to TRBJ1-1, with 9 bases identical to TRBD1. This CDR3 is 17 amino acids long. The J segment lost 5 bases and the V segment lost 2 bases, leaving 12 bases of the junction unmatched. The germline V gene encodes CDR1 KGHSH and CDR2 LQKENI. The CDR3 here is CASSPSSHRGRWTEAFF. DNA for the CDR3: TGTGCCAGCTCACCAAGTAGCCACAGGGGGCGTTGGACTGAAGCTTTCTTT.

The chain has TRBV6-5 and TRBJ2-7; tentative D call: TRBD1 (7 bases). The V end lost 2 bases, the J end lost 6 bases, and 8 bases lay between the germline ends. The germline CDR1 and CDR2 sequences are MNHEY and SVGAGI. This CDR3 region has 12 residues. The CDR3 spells CASSYQGGEQYF. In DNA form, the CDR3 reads TGTGCCAGCAGTTACCAGGGGGGCGAGCAGTACTTC.

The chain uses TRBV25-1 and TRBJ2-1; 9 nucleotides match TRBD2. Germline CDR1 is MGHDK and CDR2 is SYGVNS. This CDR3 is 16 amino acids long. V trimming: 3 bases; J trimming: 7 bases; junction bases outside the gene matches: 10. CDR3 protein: CASSDPGGGAWNEQFF. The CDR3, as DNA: TGTGCCAGCAGTGACCCGGGCGGGGGGGCGTGGAATGAGCAGTTCTTC.

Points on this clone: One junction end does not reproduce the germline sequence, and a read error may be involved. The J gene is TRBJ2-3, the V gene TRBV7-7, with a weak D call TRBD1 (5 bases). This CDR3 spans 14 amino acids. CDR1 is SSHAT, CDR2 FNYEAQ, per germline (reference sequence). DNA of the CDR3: TGTGCTAGCAGCCCCTGGCAGGGTGCAGATACGCAGTATTTT. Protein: CASSPWQGADTQYF.

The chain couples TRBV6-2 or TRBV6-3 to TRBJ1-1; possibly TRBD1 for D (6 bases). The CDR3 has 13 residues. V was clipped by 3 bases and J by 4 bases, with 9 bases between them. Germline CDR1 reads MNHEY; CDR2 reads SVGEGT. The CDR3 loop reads CASSYGGGTEAFF. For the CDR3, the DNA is TGTGCCAGCAGTTATGGGGGCGGCACTGAAGCTTTCTTT.

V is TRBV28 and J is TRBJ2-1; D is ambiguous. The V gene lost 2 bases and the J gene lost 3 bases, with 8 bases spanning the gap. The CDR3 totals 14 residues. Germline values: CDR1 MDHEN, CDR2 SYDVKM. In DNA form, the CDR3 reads TGTGCCAGCAGTTTAACATCGGGCTACAATGAGCAGTTCTTC. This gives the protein CASSLTSGYNEQFF.

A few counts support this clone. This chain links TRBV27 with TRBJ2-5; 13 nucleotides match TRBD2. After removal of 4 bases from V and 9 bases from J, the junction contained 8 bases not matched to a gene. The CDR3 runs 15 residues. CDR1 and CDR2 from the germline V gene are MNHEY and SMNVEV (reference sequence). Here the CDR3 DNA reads TGTGCCAGCAGTTCGACTAGCGGGGGGTTGGTGGCCCAGTACTTC. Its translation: CASSSTSGGLVAQYF.

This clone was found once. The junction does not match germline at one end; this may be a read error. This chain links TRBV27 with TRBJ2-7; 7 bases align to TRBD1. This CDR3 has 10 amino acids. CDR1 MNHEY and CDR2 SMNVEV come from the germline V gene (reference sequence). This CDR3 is CATTERDRHF. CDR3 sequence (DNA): TGTGCCACCACTGAACGGGACAGACACTTC.

CDR3 amino acids: CASRLRTGRGEKLFF. In nucleotides, the CDR3 is TGTGCCAGCAGGCTCAGGACAGGGAGAGGAGAAAAACTGTTTTTT. The chain carries TRBV2 and TRBJ1-4, with 8 bases aligning to TRBD1. V lost 6 bases, J lost 8 bases, and 11 bases stayed unmatched. Germline lookup yields CDR1 SNHLY and CDR2 FYNNEI. This CDR3 comprises 15 residues.

Here the CDR3 reads CASRRPIGRTYEQYF. In DNA, the CDR3 is TGTGCCAGCAGGCGCCCTATCGGGAGAACCTACGAGCAGTACTTC. This chain joins TRBV6-5 and TRBJ2-7; TRBD2 might be the D (6 bases). CDR3 length: 15 residues. Germline V CDR1 and CDR2: MNHEY, SVGAGI. V dropped 6 bases and J dropped 2 bases, with 17 bases sitting between them.

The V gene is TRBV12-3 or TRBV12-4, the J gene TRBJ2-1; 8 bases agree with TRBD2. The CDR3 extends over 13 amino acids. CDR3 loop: CAITRGVNNEQFF. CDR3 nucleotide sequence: TGTGCTATCACGCGGGGGGTTAACAATGAGCAGTTCTTC.

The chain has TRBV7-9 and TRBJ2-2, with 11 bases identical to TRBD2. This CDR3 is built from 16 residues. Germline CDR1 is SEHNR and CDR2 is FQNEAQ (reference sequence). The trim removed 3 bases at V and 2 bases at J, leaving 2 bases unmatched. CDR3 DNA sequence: TGTGCCAGCAGCTTGGGACTAGCGGCCAACACCGGGGAGCTGTTTTTT. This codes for CASSLGLAANTGELFF. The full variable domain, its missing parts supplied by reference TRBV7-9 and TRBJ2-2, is DTGVSQNPRHKITKRGQNVTFRCDPISEHNRLYWYRQTLGQGPEFLTYFQNEAQLEKSRLLSDRFSAERPKGSFSTLEIQRTEQGDSAMYLCASSLGLAANTGELFFGEGSRLTVL.

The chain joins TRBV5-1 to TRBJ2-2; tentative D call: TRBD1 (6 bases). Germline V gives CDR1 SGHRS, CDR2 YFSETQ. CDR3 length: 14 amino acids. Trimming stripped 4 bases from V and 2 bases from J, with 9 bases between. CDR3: CASSRTANTGELFF. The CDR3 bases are TGCGCCAGCAGCCGGACAGCCAACACCGGGGAGCTGTTTTTT. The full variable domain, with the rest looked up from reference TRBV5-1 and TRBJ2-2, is KAGVTQTPRYLIKTRGQQVTLSCSPISGHRSVSWYQQTPGQGLQFLFEYFSETQRNKGNFPGRFSGRQFSNSRSEMNVSTLELGDSALYLCASSRTANTGELFFGEGSRLTVL.

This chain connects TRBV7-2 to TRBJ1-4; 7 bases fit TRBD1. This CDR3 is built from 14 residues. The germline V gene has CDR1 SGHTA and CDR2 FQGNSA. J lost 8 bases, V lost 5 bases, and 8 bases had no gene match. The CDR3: CASSQTGIGEKLFF. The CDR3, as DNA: TGTGCCAGCAGCCAGACAGGGATTGGCGAAAAACTGTTTTTT.

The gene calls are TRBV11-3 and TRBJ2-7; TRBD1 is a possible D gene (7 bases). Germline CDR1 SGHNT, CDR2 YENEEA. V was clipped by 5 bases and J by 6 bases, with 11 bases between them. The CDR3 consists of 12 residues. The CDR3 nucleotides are TGTGCCAGCAGCCCCAGGGGGGCCGAGCAGTACTTC. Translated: CASSPRGAEQYF.

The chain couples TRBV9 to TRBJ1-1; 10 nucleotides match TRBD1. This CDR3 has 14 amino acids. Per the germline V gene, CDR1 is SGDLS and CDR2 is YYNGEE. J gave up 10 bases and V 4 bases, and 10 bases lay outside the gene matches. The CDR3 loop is CASSPRQGASSAFF. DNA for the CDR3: TGTGCCAGCAGCCCAAGACAGGGGGCATCTTCAGCTTTCTTT.

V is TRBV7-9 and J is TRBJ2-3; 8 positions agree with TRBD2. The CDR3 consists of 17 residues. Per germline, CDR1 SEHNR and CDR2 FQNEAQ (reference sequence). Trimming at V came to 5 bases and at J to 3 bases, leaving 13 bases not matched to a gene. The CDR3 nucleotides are TGTGCCAGCAGCACCTCCCTCGGGGGGGTGGTAACAGATACGCAGTATTTT. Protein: CASSTSLGGVVTDTQYF.

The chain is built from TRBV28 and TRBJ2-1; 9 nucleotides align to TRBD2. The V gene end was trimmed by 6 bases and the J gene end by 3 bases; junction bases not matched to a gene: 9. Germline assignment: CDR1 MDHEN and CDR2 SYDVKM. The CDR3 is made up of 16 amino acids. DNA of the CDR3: TGTGCCAGCAGCCCGTTGCTAGCGGGGAGCTACAATGAGCAGTTCTTC. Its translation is CASSPLLAGSYNEQFF.

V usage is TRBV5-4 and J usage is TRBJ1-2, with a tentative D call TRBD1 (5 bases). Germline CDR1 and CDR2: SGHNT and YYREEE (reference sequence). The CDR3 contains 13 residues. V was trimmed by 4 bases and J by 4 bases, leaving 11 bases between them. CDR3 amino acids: CASSTQGAYGYTF. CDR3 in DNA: TGTGCCAGCAGCACTCAGGGTGCCTATGGCTACACCTTC.